This T cell receptor (beta chain) was found in a study of blood T cell repertoires in COVID-19. CDR1 and CDR2 from the germline V gene are SGHRS and YFSETQ. The CDR3 runs to 13 residues. The V end lost 0 bases, the J end lost 4 bases, and 7 bases lay between the germline ends. Generated by immunoSEQ multiplex PCR, the TCRdb table keeps only in-frame clones and is missing some. The sample holds some 90,000 clones, roughly 87% seen once. The chain recombines TRBV5-1 with TRBJ1-1; D unresolved. The source material was peripheral blood. The receptor was isolated from a woman in her sixties with COVID-19, enrolled during active disease. CDR3 sequence (DNA): TGCGCCAGCAGCTTGGTCCGAGGCACTGAAGCTTTCTTT. Its protein is CASSLVRGTEAFF.